Listed below are T cell receptor beta chains from one sample, sequenced in a study of blood T cell repertoires in COVID-19. Measured with immunoSEQ multiplex PCR; TCRdb has only the in-frame clones, and not every one. The table shows 250,000 to 400,000 clones, with 88% occurring only once. Sequences were obtained from peripheral blood. The receptors derive from a woman under 40 with COVID-19, enrolled during active disease. Each CDR3 is given with its conserved first and last residue. D genes are given only for firm matches. Only part of the rows carry a size: once, few, many, or a class if the clone is expanded.

j_gene,v_gene,abundance,d_gene,CDR3aa,CDR3nt
TRBJ2-5,TRBV27,.,TRBD1,CASSSLTGVLRTTQETQYF,TGTGCCAGCAGTTCCCTGACAGGGGTGCTCAGGACCACCCAAGAGACCCAGTACTTC
TRBJ2-7,TRBV7-9,.,TRBD2,CASSHAIGLGSGEQYF,TGTGCCAGCAGCCATGCCATCGGACTAGGCTCCGGCGAGCAGTACTTC
TRBJ2-3,TRBV4-2,.,.,CASSQDFMDTQYF,TGTGCCAGCAGCCAAGATTTTATGGATACGCAGTATTTT
TRBJ2-5,TRBV9,.,TRBD2,CASSVPPSGGPLNF,TGTGCCAGCAGCGTCCCCCCTAGCGGGGGGCCCCTGAACTTC
TRBJ1-2,TRBV19,.,TRBD1,CASSRVGTAVNYGYTF,TGTGCCAGTAGCCGGGTCGGGACAGCAGTCAACTATGGCTACACCTTC
TRBJ2-1,TRBV24-1,.,.,CATSDSQGRAKQFF,TGTGCCACCAGTGATTCCCAGGGCAGGGCTAAGCAGTTCTTC
TRBJ2-7,TRBV6-1,.,TRBD1,CASSEGAGQGGDEQYF,TGTGCCAGCAGTGAAGGTGCCGGACAGGGCGGCGACGAGCAGTACTTC
TRBJ2-2,TRBV6-5,.,.,CASISDTGELFF,TGTGCCAGCATAAGCGACACCGGGGAGCTGTTTTTT
TRBJ1-2,TRBV28,.,TRBD1,CASTGGMDYGYTF,TGTGCCAGCACAGGGGGTATGGACTATGGCTACACCTTC
TRBJ1-4,TRBV7-9,.,.,CASSFDGASETNEKLFF,TGTGCCAGCAGCTTCGATGGGGCCTCCGAAACTAATGAAAAACTGTTTTTT
TRBJ2-5,TRBV25-1,few,.,CASSDRGRETQYF,TGTGCCAGCAGTGACAGGGGACGTGAGACCCAGTACTTC
TRBJ1-1,TRBV3-1/TRBV3-2,.,.,CASSQVSTEAFF,TGTGCCAGCAGCCAAGTCAGCACTGAAGCTTTCTTT
TRBJ2-1,TRBV19,.,TRBD2,CASSMTSGVYNEQFF,TGTGCCAGTAGTATGACTAGCGGGGTTTACAATGAGCAGTTCTTC
TRBJ1-5,TRBV11-2,.,.,CASSLQGLEDQPQHF,TGTGCCAGCAGCTTACAGGGTTTAGAGGATCAGCCCCAGCATTTT
TRBJ2-3,TRBV10-1,.,TRBD1,CASSDRGQGDTQYF,TGCGCCAGCAGTGACAGGGGGCAAGGAGATACGCAGTATTTT
TRBJ1-6,TRBV11-2,.,.,CASSLEGGTYSPLHF,TGTGCCAGCAGCTTAGAGGGGGGGACATATTCACCCCTCCACTTT
TRBJ2-1,TRBV4-2,.,TRBD2,CASSQEGWRGADNEQFF,TGTGCCAGCAGCCAAGAGGGCTGGCGGGGGGCCGACAATGAGCAGTTCTTC
TRBJ2-5,TRBV7-9,.,.,CASSFRDIETQYF,TGTGCCAGCAGCTTCCGGGACATAGAGACCCAGTACTTC
TRBJ1-3,TRBV7-8,few,.,CASSLQSHSGNTIYF,TGTGCCAGCAGTCTACAGTCTCACTCTGGAAACACCATATATTTT
TRBJ1-6,TRBV5-1,.,.,CASSLGGDSPLHF,TGCGCCAGCAGCTTGGGCGGGGATTCACCCCTCCACTTT
TRBJ1-2,TRBV10-3,.,.,CAISDRGGYGYTF,TGTGCCATCAGTGACCGGGGGGGGTATGGCTACACCTTC
TRBJ2-4,TRBV18,.,.,CASSPQVRITPVKSNIQYF,TGTGCCAGCTCACCCCAGGTAAGGATAACCCCCGTGAAAAGTAACATTCAGTACTTC
TRBJ1-5,TRBV28,.,TRBD1,CASSLGQGARQPQHF,TGTGCCAGCAGTTTAGGACAGGGGGCAAGGCAGCCCCAGCATTTT
TRBJ2-7,TRBV12-5,.,.,CASGLSFGGSYEQYF,TGTGCTAGTGGTTTGTCTTTCGGCGGCTCCTACGAGCAGTACTTC
TRBJ2-1,TRBV15,.,TRBD2,CATSRDRRLAGHNEQFF,TGTGCCACCAGCAGAGATAGAAGACTAGCGGGGCACAATGAGCAGTTCTTC
TRBJ1-5,TRBV29-1,.,.,CSVGSGDNQPQHF,TGCAGCGTTGGGTCCGGGGACAATCAGCCCCAGCATTTT
TRBJ1-1,TRBV5-5,.,TRBD1,CASSSPGQGGTEAFF,TGTGCCAGCAGCTCACCGGGACAGGGAGGCACTGAAGCTTTCTTT
TRBJ1-2,TRBV24-1,few,TRBD1,CATSPGQGVGYTF,TGTGCCACCAGTCCCGGACAGGGAGTTGGCTACACCTTC
TRBJ1-6,TRBV30,once,TRBD1,CAWTYGAGGYSPLHF,TGTGCCTGGACCTATGGCGCAGGGGGCTATTCACCCCTCCACTTT
TRBJ1-2,TRBV7-2,.,TRBD1,CASSLGGQGRLYGYTF,TGTGCCAGCAGCTTAGGGGGACAGGGAAGATTATATGGCTACACCTTC
TRBJ2-2,TRBV27,.,TRBD1,CASRWDRDTGELFF,TGTGCCAGCAGATGGGACAGGGACACCGGGGAGCTGTTTTTT
TRBJ2-7,TRBV7-9,.,.,CASSPTSSYEQYF,TGTGCCAGCAGCCCTACTAGCTCCTACGAGCAGTACTTC
TRBJ2-3,TRBV15,.,TRBD2,CATSRASGGASDTQYF,TGTGCCACCAGCAGAGCTAGCGGGGGGGCGTCCGATACGCAGTATTTT
TRBJ2-6,TRBV5-1,.,.,CASATGQLSGANVLTF,TGCGCCAGCGCAACTGGACAGCTCTCTGGGGCCAACGTCCTGACTTTC
TRBJ2-2,TRBV6-4,.,TRBD1,CASSVQGAGELFF,TGTGCCAGCAGTGTACAGGGGGCCGGGGAGCTGTTTTTT
TRBJ1-1,TRBV5-5,.,TRBD1,CASSSPPNWEDRGLNTEAFF,TGTGCCAGCAGCTCTCCGCCCAATTGGGAGGACAGGGGATTGAACACTGAAGCTTTCTTT
TRBJ2-2,TRBV6-2/TRBV6-3,.,TRBD1,CASSQTGTGYTGELFF,TGTGCCAGCAGTCAGACCGGGACAGGGTACACCGGGGAGCTGTTTTTT
TRBJ2-1,TRBV18,.,.,CASSPSPGEQFF,TGTGCCAGCTCACCATCCCCCGGGGAGCAGTTCTTC
TRBJ1-1,TRBV18,few,.,CASSLRDKPFEAFF,TGTGCCAGCTCACTCCGGGACAAACCCTTTGAAGCTTTCTTT
TRBJ1-1,TRBV2,.,.,CASTLESSQANTEAFF,TGTGCCAGCACCTTAGAATCAAGTCAGGCTAACACTGAAGCTTTCTTT
TRBJ1-2,TRBV5-1,.,.,CASSLWAATNYGYTF,TGCGCCAGCTCCCTGTGGGCAGCAACTAACTATGGCTACACCTTC
TRBJ2-1,TRBV6-1,.,TRBD2,CASSEVRTSGYNEQFF,TGTGCCAGCAGTGAAGTAAGGACTAGCGGGTACAATGAGCAGTTCTTC
TRBJ2-2,TRBV2,.,.,CASSDPGGPEFNTGELFF,TGTGCCAGCAGTGACCCCGGGGGTCCCGAATTCAACACCGGGGAGCTGTTTTTT
TRBJ1-3,TRBV6-5,.,TRBD1,CASSFDRGPGNTIYF,TGTGCCAGCAGCTTTGACAGGGGGCCTGGAAACACCATATATTTT
TRBJ1-1,TRBV2,.,.,CASTVEMNTEAFF,TGTGCCAGCACGGTAGAAATGAACACTGAAGCTTTCTTT
TRBJ1-4,TRBV2,.,TRBD1,CASSADRPTKGVFF,TGTGCCAGCAGCGCGGACAGGCCTACTAAGGGGGTGTTTTTT
TRBJ2-3,TRBV5-4,.,.,CASSIVGEDTQYF,TGTGCCAGCAGCATTGTCGGGGAAGATACGCAGTATTTT
TRBJ1-2,TRBV7-9,.,.,CASSLGSGVDGYTF,TGTGCCAGCAGCTTAGGCTCAGGGGTGGATGGCTACACCTTC
TRBJ1-1,TRBV3-1/TRBV3-2,.,.,CASSLQGNTEAFF,TGTGCCAGCAGCCTGCAGGGGAACACTGAAGCTTTCTTT
TRBJ1-2,TRBV2,.,.,CASSVDITNYGYTF,TGTGCCAGCAGTGTGGACATAACTAACTATGGCTACACCTTC
TRBJ2-3,TRBV6-5,.,TRBD1,CASRDRTSTDTQYF,TGTGCCAGCAGGGACAGGACAAGCACAGATACGCAGTATTTT
TRBJ1-2,TRBV2,.,.,CASSDQGPIYGYTF,TGTGCCAGCAGTGATCAGGGGCCGATCTATGGCTACACCTTC
TRBJ1-6,TRBV27,once,.,CASSDWRSGNSPLHF,TGTGCCAGCAGCGACTGGCGGTCGGGGAATTCACCCCTCCACTTT
TRBJ1-6,TRBV4-3,.,.,CASSQDRGNNSPLHF,TGCGCCAGCAGCCAAGACCGGGGGAACAATTCACCCCTCCACTTT
TRBJ1-2,TRBV20-1,.,.,CSASLILAAGGYTF,TGCAGTGCTAGTCTTATCCTCGCCGCGGGCGGCTACACCTTC
TRBJ2-5,TRBV9,.,TRBD1,CASSAGTGQETQYF,TGTGCCAGCAGCGCAGGGACAGGGCAAGAGACCCAGTACTTC
TRBJ1-3,TRBV7-8,.,.,CASSPGGGSGNTIYF,TGTGCCAGCAGCCCGGGGGGGGGCTCTGGAAACACCATATATTTT
TRBJ1-5,TRBV28,.,.,CASSLDQGQHF,TGTGCCAGCAGTTTAGACCAGGGCCAGCATTTT
TRBJ1-2,TRBV19,.,.,CASSATSTANYGYTF,TGTGCCAGTAGTGCAACCTCGACAGCTAACTATGGCTACACCTTC
TRBJ1-2,TRBV6-2/TRBV6-3,.,TRBD1,CASSSRGQVRDGYTF,TGTGCCAGCAGTTCTCGAGGACAGGTGAGAGATGGCTACACCTTC